This passage covers 9 T cell receptor beta chains from one sample sequenced in a study of OX40 agonist ivuxolimab in advanced cancers. Assay: immunoSEQ multiplex PCR; the TCRdb copy retains only in-frame clones and omits some. The data hold more than 100,000 clones, with less than 95% observed a single time. The sequencing here drew on CD4+ or CD8+ T cells sorted from blood, taken in a trial of the OX40 agonist ivuxolimab. These receptors all come from an adult with an advanced solid tumor such as melanoma, head and neck, liver or kidney cancer.

The CDR3 is CASSSQVKAFF. The CDR3 nucleotides are TGTGCCAGCAGTTCACAGGTAAAAGCTTTCTTT. The chain recombines TRBV28 with TRBJ1-1, with D perhaps TRBD1 (5 bases). Looked up from germline, CDR1 is MDHEN and CDR2 is SYDVKM. The CDR3 is 11 residues long. The V gene lost 4 bases and the J gene lost 9 bases, with 9 bases spanning the gap. The full variable domain, rest sourced from reference TRBV28 and TRBJ1-1, is DVKVTQSSRYLVKRTGEKVFLECVQDMDHENMFWYRQDPGLGLRLIYFSYDVKMKEKGDIPEGYSVSREKKERFSLILESASTNQTSMYLCASSSQVKAFFGQGTRLTVV.

This clone has at least ten counts. V gene TRBV11-1 combines with J gene TRBJ1-1, with TRBD1 matching over 7 bases. The CDR3 totals 13 residues. J was trimmed by 4 bases and V by 5 bases; bases with no gene match: 4. The germline V gene encodes CDR1 SGHAT and CDR2 FQDESV (reference sequence). CDR3 residues: CASSQTGATEAFF. CDR3 bases: TGTGCCAGCAGCCAAACAGGGGCCACTGAAGCTTTCTTT.

This clone was detected once. V gene TRBV18 combines with J gene TRBJ2-1, with unresolved D. CDR1 KGHSH and CDR2 LQKENI come from the germline V gene. The CDR3 consists of 15 residues. Trimming cost V 2 bases and J 2 bases, with 10 bases left between them. CDR3 sequence (DNA): TGTGCCAGCTCACCAGTGTCAAATCCCTACAATGAGCAGTTCTTC. It codes for CASSPVSNPYNEQFF.

This clone appeared once. The chain combines TRBV11-2 with TRBJ2-1, with 11 bases fitting TRBD2. From germline, CDR1 is SGHAT and CDR2 FQNNGV. The length of the CDR3 is 14 residues. The J segment lost 7 bases and the V segment lost 3 bases, leaving 2 bases of the junction unmatched. The CDR3 loop is CASSFPSGRNEQFF. The DNA for the CDR3 is TGTGCCAGCAGCTTTCCTAGCGGGAGGAATGAGCAGTTCTTC. Complete variable domain (other parts from reference TRBV11-2 and TRBJ2-1): EAGVAQSPRYKIIEKRQSVAFWCNPISGHATLYWYQQILGQGPKLLIQFQNNGVVDDSQLPKDRFSAERLKGVDSTLKIQPAKLEDSAVYLCASSFPSGRNEQFFGPGTRLTVL.

This sequence joins TRBV6-5 and TRBJ2-3; D might be TRBD2 (5 bases). The CDR3 is made up of 14 amino acids. Germline assignment: CDR1 MNHEY and CDR2 SVGAGI. V was shortened by 6 bases and J by 1 base, with 11 bases between the two germline ends. CDR3 DNA sequence: TGTGCCAGCAGCCCGGACTCGGGCACAGATACGCAGTATTTT. Translating gives CASSPDSGTDTQYF.

The chain uses TRBV9 and TRBJ1-1; 8 bases agree with TRBD1. The germline V gene encodes CDR1 SGDLS and CDR2 YYNGEE. The ends lost 3 bases at V and 6 bases at J; junction bases unmatched: 10. The CDR3 length is 15 residues. The CDR3 loop reads CASSAGQGAVSEAFF. As DNA, the CDR3 is TGTGCCAGCAGCGCTGGGCAGGGGGCAGTATCTGAAGCTTTCTTT.

The rearrangement links TRBV28 to TRBJ2-7; D is uncertain. This CDR3 has 14 amino acids. V was cut by 7 bases and J by 2 bases, with 15 bases left in between. Germline assignment: CDR1 MDHEN and CDR2 SYDVKM. The CDR3 coding sequence is TGTGCCAGCAACCCGGCAGAACCTCCCTACGAGCAGTACTTC. Translated: CASNPAEPPYEQYF.

The chain couples TRBV2 to TRBJ1-6; a weak D match, TRBD1 (6 bases). Trimming left V 6 bases short and J 8 bases short, with 11 bases between. The CDR3 loop spans 13 amino acids. From germline, CDR1 is SNHLY and CDR2 FYNNEI. CDR3 bases: TGTGCCAGCAGGGACAGCGGATATTCACCCCTCCACTTT. Its translation is CASRDSGYSPLHF.

The V gene is TRBV5-6, the J gene TRBJ2-1, with TRBD2 matching 12 bases. V was clipped by 3 bases and J by 15 bases; unmatched bases: 13. CDR3 size: 15 residues. Germline V CDR1 and CDR2: SGHDT, YYEEEE. CDR3 sequence: CASSYRRTSGTQPFF. The CDR3 DNA reads as TGTGCCAGCAGCTACAGGCGGACTAGCGGGACCCAGCCGTTCTTC.